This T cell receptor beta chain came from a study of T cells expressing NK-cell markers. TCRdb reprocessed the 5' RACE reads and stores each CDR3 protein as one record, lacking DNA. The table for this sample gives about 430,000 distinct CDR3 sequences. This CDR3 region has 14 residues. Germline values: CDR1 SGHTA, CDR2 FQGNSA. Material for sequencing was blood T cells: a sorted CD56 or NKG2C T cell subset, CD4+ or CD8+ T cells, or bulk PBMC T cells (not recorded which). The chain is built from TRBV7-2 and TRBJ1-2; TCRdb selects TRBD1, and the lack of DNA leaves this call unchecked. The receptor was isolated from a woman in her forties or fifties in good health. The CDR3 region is CASSLKGVSSGYTF.